A single sample gave rise to the 8 T cell receptor beta chains below, sequenced in a study of CD8+CD57+ T cells in acquired aplastic anemia. The study profiled TCR beta VDJ and CDR3 using genomic DNA as template. Each CDR3 protein is one row after TCRdb ran MiXCR on the reads. The sample has just over 450,000 distinct CDR3 sequences; roughly a third are singletons. Individuals selected for sequencing had exhibited CD8+CD57+ cell expansion on flow cytometry. What was sequenced was sorted CD4+, CD8+, or CD8+CD57+ T cells (not recorded which) from PBMCs. These receptors were obtained from a human donor with aplastic anemia.

This clonotype has a count of ten or more. The J gene is TRBJ1-2, the V gene TRBV19; D gene uncertain. The length of the CDR3 is 16 residues. The germline gives CDR1 LNHDA, CDR2 SQIVND (reference sequence). V dropped 7 bases and J dropped 0 bases, with 18 bases sitting between them. CDR3 loop: CASKASADTANYGYTF. CDR3 sequence (DNA): TGTGCCAGTAAGGCGTCAGCAGATACTGCTAACTATGGCTACACCTTC.

The V gene is TRBV2, the J gene TRBJ1-1, with D possibly being TRBD1 (6 bases). V was trimmed by 8 bases and J by 0 bases, leaving 10 bases between them. Germline V gives CDR1 SNHLY, CDR2 FYNNEI. The CDR3 is made up of 13 amino acids. Here the CDR3 reads CASWTVLNTEAFF. The CDR3 coding sequence is TGTGCCAGCTGGACAGTCCTGAACACTGAAGCTTTCTTT.

The sample holds many counts of this clonotype. The genes are TRBV20-1 and TRBJ2-7; the D gene is possibly TRBD1 (5 bases). Trimming stripped 3 bases from V and 3 bases from J, with 9 bases between. Germline V CDR1 and CDR2: DFQATT, SNEGSKA (reference sequence). This CDR3 contains 12 residues. The CDR3 DNA reads TGCAGTGCTAGGACAGCAAACTACGAGCAGTACTTC. It encodes CSARTANYEQYF.

The rearrangement links TRBV11-2 to TRBJ2-1; D unresolved. The CDR3 runs 14 residues. The V gene lost 2 bases and the J gene lost 5 bases, with 10 bases spanning the gap. In germline, CDR1 is SGHAT, CDR2 FQNNGV. The CDR3 DNA is TGTGCCAGCAGCTTAAATAGGGCGAACAATGAGCAGTTCTTC. Translating gives CASSLNRANNEQFF. The full variable domain, its missing parts supplied by reference TRBV11-2 and TRBJ2-1, is EAGVAQSPRYKIIEKRQSVAFWCNPISGHATLYWYQQILGQGPKLLIQFQNNGVVDDSQLPKDRFSAERLKGVDSTLKIQPAKLEDSAVYLCASSLNRANNEQFFGPGTRLTVL.

CDR3 sequence (DNA): TGCAGCGTTGAAGATCTTTCGACAGCGGACTACGAGCAGTACTTC. Translating gives CSVEDLSTADYEQYF. The chain couples TRBV29-1 to TRBJ2-7; D possibly uses TRBD1 or TRBD2 (5 bases each). V lost 0 bases to trimming and J lost 3 bases, with 15 bases between them. This CDR3 has 15 residues. The germline gives CDR1 SQVTM, CDR2 ANQGSEA.

The rearrangement joins TRBV14 to TRBJ2-2; tentatively, D is TRBD2 (6 bases). The CDR3 is 14 amino acids. Germline V CDR1 and CDR2: SGHDN, FVKESK. V was pared by 2 bases and J by 4 bases, with 8 bases between. CDR3 region: CASSQFGSTGELFF. For the CDR3, the DNA is TGTGCCAGCAGCCAATTCGGGAGCACCGGGGAGCTGTTTTTT.

The rearrangement links TRBV5-4 to TRBJ1-1; D is unclear. Deletions cut 0 bases from V and 4 bases from J, with 7 bases between. The germline gives CDR1 SGHNT, CDR2 YYREEE (reference sequence). The CDR3 runs 13 residues. The CDR3 region has the DNA TGTGCCAGCAGCTTGGAACAGAGCACTGAAGCTTTCTTT. Translation: CASSLEQSTEAFF.

J is TRBJ2-7 and V is TRBV5-1; D is unresolved. From germline, CDR1 is SGHRS and CDR2 YFSETQ. V dropped 0 bases and J dropped 5 bases, with 12 bases sitting between them. The CDR3 totals 14 residues. The CDR3 DNA is TGCGCCAGCAGCTTGGCTGACACACCCCACGAGCAGTACTTC. This gives the protein CASSLADTPHEQYF.